This TCR beta chain was sequenced in a study of naive and memory T cell subsets. The SP2 primer and nested alpha and beta constant region primers amplified ligated cDNA in four rounds. TCRdb itself ran the 5' RACE reads through MiXCR, one entry per CDR3 protein. Among about 60,000 distinct CDR3 sequences listed, 6% to 8.5% were seen once. Germline V gives CDR1 DFQATT, CDR2 SNEGSKA (reference sequence). J was trimmed by 9 bases and V by 2 bases; bases with no gene match: 5. This CDR3 has 13 amino acids. A UMI-containing oligonucleotide was joined by 3' ligation to the TCR cDNA template. Whole blood, 2.5 ml, came from adult healthy volunteers. Unsorted total RNA, about 1 to 1,100 ng, was DNase treated before reverse transcription.

V is TRBV20-1 and J is TRBJ2-1; 9 positions match TRBD2. The origin of this receptor is a female donor in good health. The CDR3 protein is CSARIGLAFEQFF. CDR3 DNA: TGCAGTGCTAGAATCGGACTAGCGTTTGAGCAGTTCTTC.